The present entry profiles one T cell receptor (beta chain) with its context. The source of the sample is a study of PD-L1 blockade in urothelial cancer. Overall study: Samples of blood were analyzed 3 weeks (second dose) and 6 weeks after treatment start.

Profiling relied on immunoSEQ multiplex PCR, and the TCRdb table lists in-frame clones only, not all of them. Among 45,000 or so clones listed, roughly four fifths were seen once. The CDR3 length is 14 residues. Unmatched junction bases numbered 6, after V lost 4 bases and J lost 4 bases. Germline CDR1 reads MGHRA; CDR2 reads YSYEKL. This TCR was recovered from a man between 70 and 80 years old with urothelial cancer. The chain uses TRBV4-1 and TRBJ1-2, with 7 positions matching TRBD1. The source was PBMCs, collected around atezolizumab (anti-PD-L1) treatment. CDR3 amino acids: CASSPRDRSYGYTF. As DNA, the CDR3 is TGCGCCAGCAGCCCCCGGGACAGAAGCTATGGCTACACCTTC.